The next 6 T cell receptor beta chains were all read from a single sample in a study of blood T cells in healthy people across ages. Combining a sample-barcoded 5' primer with a J-beta primer mix, a second PCR ran for roughly 7 to 12 cycles. TCRdb re-derived calls from the 5' RACE reads in MiXCR, one entry per CDR3 protein. The profile shows more than 1 million distinct CDR3 sequences, over 35% of them singletons. Sample: blood. The source of these receptors is a woman aged 60-75 years in good health.

This chain connects TRBV14 to TRBJ2-3; unclear D gene. The CDR3 is 17 amino acids. Trimming removed 3 bases at V and 2 bases at J, with 18 bases between. CDR1 SGHDN and CDR2 FVKESK come from the germline V gene. CDR3 in amino acids: CASSQGFHLELTDTQYF. The DNA for the CDR3 is TGTGCCAGCAGCCAGGGCTTTCACCTAGAACTCACAGATACGCAGTATTTT.

The gene calls are TRBV20-1 and TRBJ1-4; no clear D gene. Germline loops: CDR1 DFQATT, CDR2 SNEGSKA (reference sequence). This CDR3 region has 13 residues. Trimming pared 2 bases from V and 8 bases from J, leaving 12 bases between. The CDR3 sequence: CSARRVSTEKLFF. CDR3 coding DNA: TGCAGTGCTAGACGGGTGTCGACCGAAAAACTGTTTTTT.

Remarks on this clonotype: The junction shows a germline mismatch at one end, possibly a read error. The chain has TRBV27 and TRBJ1-2; the D is unclear. The CDR3 contains 16 residues. CDR1 and CDR2 from the germline V gene are MNHEY and SMNVEV (reference sequence). The CDR3 spells CASSFSHSATAYGYTF. The DNA for the CDR3 is TGTGCCAGCAGTTTCTCCCATAGTGCGACGGCTTATGGTTACACCTTC.

This chain connects TRBV11-1 to TRBJ1-4; D uncertain. This CDR3 contains 13 residues. The germline V and J ends were trimmed by 5 bases and 8 bases, with 12 bases remaining between them. CDR1 and CDR2 from the germline V gene are SGHAT and FQDESV (reference sequence). The CDR3 bases are TGTGCCAGCAGCCTCCGACTTGGGGAAAAACTGTTTTTT. Protein: CASSLRLGEKLFF. Looking up the rest from reference TRBV11-1 and TRBJ1-4 gives the full variable domain: EAEVAQSPRYKITEKSQAVAFWCDPISGHATLYWYRQILGQGPELLVQFQDESVVDDSQLPKDRFSAERLKGVDSTLKIQPAELGDSAMYLCASSLRLGEKLFFGSGTQLSVL.

This chain joins TRBV5-1 and TRBJ2-1; a possible D gene is TRBD2 (6 bases). The V end was cut by 2 bases, the J end by 7 bases, with 16 bases between. This CDR3 contains 15 residues. The germline V gene has CDR1 SGHRS and CDR2 YFSETQ. Here the CDR3 DNA reads TGCGCCAGCAGCTTTCCGGGAGCGCGGAAGAATGAGCAGTTCTTC. This encodes CASSFPGARKNEQFF.

The chain carries TRBV6-6 and TRBJ2-1, with 7 bases fitting TRBD2. J was trimmed by 2 bases and V by 4 bases; bases with no gene match: 5. CDR3 size: 15 residues. Germline values: CDR1 MNHNY, CDR2 SVGAGI (reference sequence). CDR3 region: CASSSGGSAYNEQFF. CDR3 sequence (DNA): TGTGCCAGCAGTTCGGGAGGCTCAGCCTACAATGAGCAGTTCTTC.